These 20 T cell receptor beta chains were all obtained from the same sample, sequenced in a study of shared clonotypes between healthy human individuals. Measured with immunoSEQ multiplex PCR; TCRdb has only the in-frame clones, and not every one. The data hold approximately 240,000 clones, with over 60% observed a single time. Sequences were obtained from memory CD4+ T cells sorted from blood. Subset defined: CD45RA-negative fraction. The receptors originated from a man under 40 in good health.

The chain carries TRBV6-1 and TRBJ2-7; 11 bases are a match to TRBD2. The CDR3 extends over 13 amino acids. Germline-derived CDR1 and CDR2 are MNHNS and SASEGT. After removal of 11 bases from V and 6 bases from J, the junction contained 9 bases not matched to a gene. In DNA form, the CDR3 reads TGTGCCGCAGCCCCGGGACTAGCGGCCGAGCAGTACTTC. This sequence encodes CAAAPGLAAEQYF.

This clone showed up just a few times. The J gene is TRBJ1-5, the V gene TRBV14, with D tentatively TRBD1 (5 bases). The CDR3 runs to 13 residues. V was shortened by 6 bases and J by 4 bases, with 10 bases between the two germline ends. The germline V gene has CDR1 SGHDN and CDR2 FVKESK. CDR3 region: CASSQGVNQPQHF. The CDR3 DNA reads as TGTGCCAGCAGTCAGGGCGTTAATCAGCCCCAGCATTTT.

The chain is built from TRBV18 and TRBJ2-7; TRBD1 might be the D (6 bases). Germline CDR1 reads KGHSH; CDR2 reads LQKENI. The CDR3 covers 15 residues. With 2 bases removed from V and 4 bases from J, the gap between germline ends came to 15 bases. The CDR3 here is CASSPELDSPYEQYF. For the CDR3, the DNA is TGTGCCAGCTCACCAGAGCTGGACAGTCCTTACGAGCAGTACTTC.

The CDR3 coding sequence is TGTGCCAGCAGTTTAGAGCCCCCGGTGGGGCGGCCCCAGCATTTT. This codes for CASSLEPPVGRPQHF. V is TRBV28 and J is TRBJ1-5, with D possibly TRBD1 on 5 matching bases. This CDR3 has 15 amino acids. Germline CDR1 and CDR2: MDHEN and SYDVKM. V was trimmed by 2 bases and J by 9 bases, leaving 17 bases between them.

The rearrangement joins TRBV7-9 to TRBJ1-1; D is possibly TRBD1 (6 bases). V was shortened by 5 bases and J by 5 bases, with 15 bases between the two germline ends. Germline V gives CDR1 SEHNR, CDR2 FQNEAQ (reference sequence). This CDR3 is built from 14 residues. CDR3 bases: TGTGCCAGCAGCCAGAGAGGGGGAGCGACTGAAGCTTTCTTT. This encodes CASSQRGGATEAFF.

The gene calls are TRBV5-8 and TRBJ1-5; D possibly corresponds to TRBD1 (5 bases). Germline V gives CDR1 SGHTS, CDR2 YDEGEE. The CDR3 contains 14 residues. The V gene lost 6 bases and the J gene lost 2 bases, with 12 bases spanning the gap. The CDR3 DNA reads TGTGCCAGCACACGGGGACGGGGCAATCAGCCCCAGCATTTT. Its protein is CASTRGRGNQPQHF.

The chain carries TRBV5-1 and TRBJ2-1, with D perhaps TRBD1 or TRBD2 (5 bases each). Germline-derived CDR1 and CDR2 are SGHRS and YFSETQ. Trimming stripped 7 bases from V and 2 bases from J, with 22 bases between. The CDR3 totals 17 residues. CDR3 DNA sequence: TGCGCCAGCTCCCCCCTACCAGCGGAACAGGCCTACAATGAGCAGTTCTTC. It codes for CASSPLPAEQAYNEQFF.

The chain has TRBV4-1 and TRBJ2-7, with 7 bases aligning to TRBD2. The trim removed 6 bases at V and 0 bases at J, leaving 8 bases unmatched. The germline CDR1 and CDR2 sequences are MGHRA and YSYEKL. The CDR3 consists of 15 residues. The CDR3: CASRLREAFSYEQYF. The CDR3 region has the DNA TGCGCCAGCAGACTACGGGAGGCATTCTCCTACGAGCAGTACTTC.

This chain joins TRBV5-4 and TRBJ2-5, with D perhaps given as TRBD1 or TRBD2 (6 bases each). CDR1 SGHNT and CDR2 YYREEE come from the germline V gene (reference sequence). The CDR3 is 14 amino acids. Trimming left V 3 bases short and J 5 bases short, with 14 bases between. The CDR3 DNA is TGTGCCAGCAGCTCTAAAATCGGGGGCGAGACCCAGTACTTC. It is translated as CASSSKIGGETQYF.

The rearrangement links TRBV2 to TRBJ2-7, with 7 bases identical to TRBD1. Looked up from germline, CDR1 is SNHLY and CDR2 is FYNNEI. The CDR3 consists of 13 residues. Trimming at V came to 5 bases and at J to 2 bases, leaving 3 bases not matched to a gene. The CDR3 reads CASSRDSTYEQYF. Written as DNA, the CDR3 is TGTGCCAGCAGTCGGGACAGTACCTACGAGCAGTACTTC.

The chain has TRBV27 and TRBJ2-5; D gene uncertain. Germline V lookup: CDR1 MNHEY, CDR2 SMNVEV (reference sequence). Trimming pared 1 base from V and 5 bases from J, leaving 11 bases between. CDR3 length equals 14 residues. The CDR3 region has the DNA TGTGCCAGCAGTTTATGGGGTCCCGGGGAGACCCAGTACTTC. Translated: CASSLWGPGETQYF.

The V and J genes are TRBV28 and TRBJ1-2, with D possibly matching TRBD1 (5 bases). The CDR3 is 14 residues long. Germline loops: CDR1 MDHEN, CDR2 SYDVKM. V gave up 7 bases and J gave up 1 base, with 13 bases separating them. CDR3: CASTVGLYNYGYTF. CDR3 bases: TGTGCCAGCACCGTGGGGCTCTATAACTATGGCTACACCTTC.

The chain joins TRBV6-5 to TRBJ2-2; tentatively, D is TRBD1 (6 bases). Germline CDR1 and CDR2: MNHEY and SVGAGI. V was trimmed by 6 bases and J by 6 bases, leaving 11 bases between them. The CDR3 loop spans 13 amino acids. The CDR3 loop reads CASRKNRAGELFF. The DNA for the CDR3 is TGTGCCAGCAGGAAAAACAGGGCCGGGGAGCTGTTTTTT.

The J gene is TRBJ2-1, the V gene TRBV15, with 9 bases lining up with TRBD2. Trimming cost V 3 bases and J 8 bases; bases outside gene matches: 11. Germline CDR1 LNHNV, CDR2 YYDKDF (reference sequence). The length of the CDR3 is 16 residues. The CDR3 sequence: CATSRTGGRASYEQFF. In DNA, the CDR3 is TGTGCCACCAGCAGGACTGGCGGGAGGGCCTCATATGAGCAGTTCTTC.

This chain links TRBV2 with TRBJ1-2, with D possibly matching TRBD1 (6 bases). V was pared by 6 bases and J by 2 bases, with 10 bases between. Germline lookup yields CDR1 SNHLY and CDR2 FYNNEI. CDR3 length: 13 amino acids. The CDR3 DNA reads as TGTGCCAGCAGGGGGACATTCAACTATGGCTACACCTTC. It is translated as CASRGTFNYGYTF.

The chain couples TRBV7-2 to TRBJ2-7; 9 bases line up with TRBD1. V gave up 4 bases and J gave up 7 bases; unmatched junction bases: 14. Germline-derived CDR1 and CDR2 are SGHTA and FQGNSA. This CDR3 has 16 residues. The CDR3 is CASSSTPTGGGGEQYF. The CDR3 nucleotides read TGTGCCAGCAGCTCAACTCCTACAGGGGGCGGAGGGGAGCAGTACTTC.

This clone turned up a few times. CDR3 nucleotides: TGTGCCAGCAGTTTCAGTGCGGGAACTGAAGCTTTCTTT. Residues: CASSFSAGTEAFF. The chain has TRBV28 and TRBJ1-1, with D unclear. V was trimmed by 3 bases and J by 5 bases, leaving 10 bases between them. The germline gives CDR1 MDHEN, CDR2 SYDVKM. The CDR3 has 13 residues.

The gene calls are TRBV11-2 and TRBJ1-2; D might be TRBD1 (5 bases). This CDR3 region has 13 residues. V gave up 5 bases and J gave up 4 bases, with 11 bases separating them. Germline V gene sequence: CDR1 SGHAT, CDR2 FQNNGV. For the CDR3, the DNA is TGTGCCAGCAGCCCCGCCGGGGGCTATGGCTACACCTTC. Encoded protein: CASSPAGGYGYTF.

The CDR3 sequence: CATPPQRPGNYGYTF. In nucleotides, the CDR3 is TGTGCCACCCCTCCTCAGAGGCCTGGAAACTATGGCTACACCTTC. This chain joins TRBV5-8 and TRBJ1-2; no firm D call. The CDR3 loop spans 15 amino acids. Between the trimmed V and J ends, which lost 9 bases and 2 bases, there was a span of 20 bases. Germline V CDR1 and CDR2: SGHTS, YDEGEE.

This sequence joins TRBV2 and TRBJ2-4; a possible D gene is TRBD1 (6 bases). Trimming took 7 bases from V and 1 from J, leaving 11 bases between them. Germline assignment: CDR1 SNHLY and CDR2 FYNNEI. The CDR3 consists of 14 residues. The CDR3 here is CASTADRAKNIQYF. In nucleotides, the CDR3 is TGTGCCAGCACAGCCGACAGGGCCAAAAACATTCAGTACTTC.